This TCR beta chain was profiled in a study of blood T cells in healthy people across ages. Study details: Using template switching, researchers captured about one barcoded beta molecule for each two T cells. Study conclusions and caveats: It was the long-lived donors that had more naive CD4+ cells and higher diversity than aged donors.

This clonotype was seen more than once but under ten times. Its antigen is not known. One end of the junction fails to match germline, which may point to a read error. The V gene's germline CDR1 is WNHNN and CDR2 SYGVQD (reference sequence). This CDR3 region has 13 residues. Extraction yielded at least 6 micrograms of total RNA per sample. A second 7 to 11 cycle PCR used barcoded and J-beta primers. Researchers report that a template-switch adaptor with 12 random nucleotides tagged each cDNA molecule. TCRdb recomputed calls from the 5' RACE reads with MiXCR, one row per CDR3 protein. The data show about a million distinct CDR3 sequences, 51% seen once.

The sequence was obtained from a woman aged 55-75 years in good health. The specimen was blood. V gene TRBV10-1 combines with J gene TRBJ2-3, with D possibly being TRBD1 (5 bases). The CDR3 DNA is TGCGCCAGCAGTGCCAGGGTGGCAGATGCGCAGTATTTT. Protein sequence: CASSARVADAQYF.